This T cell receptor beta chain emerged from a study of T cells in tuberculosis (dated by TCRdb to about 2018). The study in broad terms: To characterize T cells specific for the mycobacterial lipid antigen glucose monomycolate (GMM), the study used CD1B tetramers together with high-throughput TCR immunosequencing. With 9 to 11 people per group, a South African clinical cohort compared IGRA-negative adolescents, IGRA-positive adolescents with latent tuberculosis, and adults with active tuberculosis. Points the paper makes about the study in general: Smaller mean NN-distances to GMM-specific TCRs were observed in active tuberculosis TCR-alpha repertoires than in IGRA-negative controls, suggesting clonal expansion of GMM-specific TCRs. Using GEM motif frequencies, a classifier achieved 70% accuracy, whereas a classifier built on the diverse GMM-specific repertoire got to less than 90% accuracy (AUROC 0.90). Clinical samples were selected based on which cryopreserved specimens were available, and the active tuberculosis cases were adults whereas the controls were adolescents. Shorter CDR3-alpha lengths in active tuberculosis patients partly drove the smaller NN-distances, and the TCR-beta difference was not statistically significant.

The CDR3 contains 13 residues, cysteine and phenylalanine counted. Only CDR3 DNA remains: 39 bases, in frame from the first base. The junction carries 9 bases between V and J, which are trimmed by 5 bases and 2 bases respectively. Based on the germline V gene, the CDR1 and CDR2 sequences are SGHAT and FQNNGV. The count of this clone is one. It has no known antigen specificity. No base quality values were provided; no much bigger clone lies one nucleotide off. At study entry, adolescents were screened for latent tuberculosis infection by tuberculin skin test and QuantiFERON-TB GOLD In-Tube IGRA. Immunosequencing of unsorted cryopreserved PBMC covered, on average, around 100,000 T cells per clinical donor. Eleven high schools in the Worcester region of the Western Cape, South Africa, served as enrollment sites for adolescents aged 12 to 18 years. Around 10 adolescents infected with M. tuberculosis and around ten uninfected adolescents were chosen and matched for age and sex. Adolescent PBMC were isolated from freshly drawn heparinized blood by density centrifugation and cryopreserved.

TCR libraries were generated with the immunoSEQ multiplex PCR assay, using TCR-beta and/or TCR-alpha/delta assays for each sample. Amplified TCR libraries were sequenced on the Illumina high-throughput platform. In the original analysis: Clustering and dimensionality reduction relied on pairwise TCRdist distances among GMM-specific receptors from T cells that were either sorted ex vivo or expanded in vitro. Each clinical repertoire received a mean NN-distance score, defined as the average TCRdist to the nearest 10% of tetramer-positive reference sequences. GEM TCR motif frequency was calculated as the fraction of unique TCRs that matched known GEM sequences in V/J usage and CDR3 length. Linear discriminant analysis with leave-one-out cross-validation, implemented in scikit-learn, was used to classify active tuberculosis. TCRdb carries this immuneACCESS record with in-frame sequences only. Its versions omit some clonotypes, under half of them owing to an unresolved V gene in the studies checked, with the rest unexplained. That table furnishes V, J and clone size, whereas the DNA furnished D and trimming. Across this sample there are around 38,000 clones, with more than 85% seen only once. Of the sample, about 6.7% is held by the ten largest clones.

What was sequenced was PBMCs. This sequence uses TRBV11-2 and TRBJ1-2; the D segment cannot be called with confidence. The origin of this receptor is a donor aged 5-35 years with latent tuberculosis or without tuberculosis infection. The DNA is TGTGCCAGCAGCCCCTACTCGAACTATGGCTACACCTTC. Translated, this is CASSPYSNYGYTF.